What follows are 21 T cell receptor beta chains derived from one specimen sequenced in a study of shared clonotypes between healthy human individuals (dated by TCRdb to 2018 to 2020). Libraries were made using the immunoSEQ multiplex PCR assay. Held by TCRdb, this immuneACCESS table contains in-frame sequences only and omits some clones. Under half of the omission traces to an unresolved V gene where checked; the cause of the rest is unknown. The sample has 450,000 to 500,000 clones on record, over 70% of them singletons. The top ten hold approximately 12% of the sample. Sequencing was done on a sample of PBMCs. Receptor source: a woman between 40 and 55 years old in good health. Some clones in this sample may be carry-over from other donors' samples.

V gene TRBV4-3 combines with J gene TRBJ2-2; 12 bases are shared with TRBD2. The CDR3 covers 15 residues. With V trimmed by 6 bases and J by 7 bases, 6 bases remained unmatched. In germline, CDR1 is LGHNA, CDR2 YSLEER. The CDR3 loop reads CASSTSGRLNGELFF. The CDR3 DNA reads as TGCGCCAGCAGTACTAGCGGGAGGCTCAACGGGGAGCTGTTTTTT.

The V call is TRBV27, the J call TRBJ2-7; maybe TRBD2 (6 bases). Germline assignment: CDR1 MNHEY and CDR2 SMNVEV (reference sequence). The CDR3 is 14 amino acids. V was trimmed by 6 bases and J by 2 bases, leaving 14 bases between them. The CDR3: CASSPAGHTYEQYF. In DNA, the CDR3 is TGTGCCAGCAGCCCAGCGGGCCATACCTACGAGCAGTACTTC.

V is TRBV18 and J is TRBJ2-2; the match to TRBD2 covers 7 bases. In germline, CDR1 is KGHSH, CDR2 LQKENI. The V gene end was trimmed by 6 bases and the J gene end by 0 bases; junction bases not matched to a gene: 10. This CDR3 spans 17 amino acids. The CDR3 is CASSPTPLAANTGELFF. Here the CDR3 DNA reads TGTGCCAGCTCGCCGACCCCTCTAGCGGCGAACACCGGGGAGCTGTTTTTT.

The chain uses TRBV7-2 and TRBJ2-7, with 13 bases aligning to TRBD2. V shed 5 bases, J shed 2 bases, and the junction held 6 bases outside the gene matches. There are 16 residues in the CDR3. From germline, CDR1 is SGHTA and CDR2 FQGNSA. In nucleotides, the CDR3 is TGTGCCAGCAGCACGGACGGACTAGCGGGAGCCTACGAGCAGTACTTC. Protein: CASSTDGLAGAYEQYF.

This sequence joins TRBV2 and TRBJ2-7; 7 nucleotides line up with TRBD2. This CDR3 has 14 residues. CDR1 SNHLY and CDR2 FYNNEI come from the germline V gene. Trimming at V came to 3 bases and at J to 5 bases, leaving 7 bases not matched to a gene. The CDR3 sequence: CASSDQRGANEQYF. DNA for the CDR3: TGTGCCAGCAGTGACCAGCGGGGCGCCAACGAGCAGTACTTC.

The J gene is TRBJ2-1, the V gene TRBV27; 9 nucleotides line up with TRBD2. Per germline, CDR1 MNHEY and CDR2 SMNVEV (reference sequence). CDR3 length equals 18 residues. V was clipped by 6 bases and J by 1 base; unmatched bases: 13. CDR3 sequence (DNA): TGTGCCAGCAGGACGTATAGACTAGCGGACTCTTCCTACAATGAGCAGTTCTTC. This gives the protein CASRTYRLADSSYNEQFF.

This clone has a handful of counts. J is TRBJ2-7 and V is TRBV4-2; TRBD2 aligns across 12 bases. The CDR3 consists of 16 residues. Germline V gene lookup returns CDR1 LGHNA and CDR2 YNFKEQ. The V segment lost 1 base and the J segment 3 bases; nucleotides outside the gene matches: 4. CDR3 in DNA: TGTGCCAGCAGCCAAGGACTAGCGGGAGTCAGCTACGAGCAGTACTTC. Translation: CASSQGLAGVSYEQYF.

The chain employs TRBV29-1 and TRBJ2-1; D remains unclear. This CDR3 comprises 13 residues. V gave up 0 bases and J gave up 3 bases, with 6 bases separating them. From germline, CDR1 is SQVTM and CDR2 ANQGSEA. The CDR3: CSVEDPDYNEQFF. CDR3 nucleotides: TGCAGCGTTGAAGATCCAGACTACAATGAGCAGTTCTTC.

The rearrangement uses TRBV19 and TRBJ2-1; TRBD2 is a possible D gene (7 bases). This CDR3 is built from 16 residues. Per germline, CDR1 LNHDA and CDR2 SQIVND (reference sequence). The V end lost 4 bases, the J end lost 2 bases, and 15 bases lay between the germline ends. The CDR3 sequence is CASSTKGGIPYNEQFF. DNA of the CDR3: TGTGCCAGTAGTACCAAGGGGGGGATACCCTACAATGAGCAGTTCTTC.

V is TRBV7-2 and J is TRBJ1-3; 8 bases are a match to TRBD1. The ends lost 5 bases at V and 3 bases at J; junction bases unmatched: 3. This CDR3 spans 14 amino acids. Looked up from germline, CDR1 is SGHTA and CDR2 is FQGNSA. In DNA, the CDR3 is TGTGCCAGCAGCCCTGGACAGGGTGGAAACACCATATATTTT. Translation gives CASSPGQGGNTIYF.

The chain joins TRBV11-2 to TRBJ2-5, with D hard to call. Deletions cut 5 bases from V and 1 base from J, with 8 bases between. This CDR3 region has 13 residues. Germline CDR1 SGHAT, CDR2 FQNNGV. CDR3 DNA: TGTGCCAGCAGCCCGGGCAGCCAAGAGACCCAGTACTTC. It specifies CASSPGSQETQYF.

The rearrangement uses TRBV4-1 and TRBJ2-7; 7 nucleotides align to TRBD1. The V and J ends lost 2 bases and 0 bases, in that order; junction bases with no gene match: 7. The CDR3 sequence is 16 residues long. CDR1 and CDR2 from the germline V gene are MGHRA and YSYEKL. The CDR3, as DNA: TGCGCCAGCAGCCAATCCTTGGACAGGCACTCCTACGAGCAGTACTTC. Protein sequence: CASSQSLDRHSYEQYF.

The table lists this clone with a count of one. This chain joins TRBV5-1 and TRBJ2-1, with 13 bases lining up with TRBD2. Trimming cost V 2 bases and J 4 bases; bases outside gene matches: 6. Germline CDR1 reads SGHRS; CDR2 reads YFSETQ. The CDR3 has 17 residues. The CDR3 protein is CASSLGLAGEGYNEQFF. CDR3 sequence (DNA): TGCGCCAGCAGCTTAGGACTAGCGGGAGAAGGTTACAATGAGCAGTTCTTC.

In its sample, this clone was seen a few times. A far bigger clonotype differs at one base, so this is likely a read error. The V call is TRBV11-2, the J call TRBJ2-7; D remains unclear. Trimming cost V 5 bases and J 5 bases, with 10 bases left between them. The germline V gene has CDR1 SGHAT and CDR2 FQNNGV. The CDR3 consists of 12 residues. CDR3 sequence (DNA): TGTGCCAGCAGCCGGTGGGGTCACGAGCAGTACTTC. As protein: CASSRWGHEQYF.

This chain uses TRBV5-2 with TRBJ1-2. TRBV5-2 is reported as a pseudogene. The CDR3 has 16 residues. CDR3 nucleotide sequence: TGTGCCAGCAATCAATTGGGAGTACGAAAGACCTATGGCTACACCTTC. Protein: CASNQLGVRKTYGYTF.

Worth noting for this clone: One base separates it from a far larger clone, so it is likely a read error. Additional DNA sequences in this sample encode the identical CDR3. The chain links TRBV2 to TRBJ2-5; possibly TRBD1 or TRBD2 for D (6 bases each). CDR3 size: 14 residues. Per germline, CDR1 SNHLY and CDR2 FYNNEI. Trimming took 4 bases from V and 5 from J, leaving 14 bases between them. The CDR3 sequence: CASSGTGAGETQYF. The CDR3 DNA sequence: TGTGCCAGCAGTGGGACGGGGGCCGGGGAGACCCAGTACTTC. The whole variable domain, filled in from reference TRBV2 and TRBJ2-5, reads EPEVTQTPSHQVTQMGQEVILRCVPISNHLYFYWYRQILGQKVEFLVSFYNNEISEKSEIFDDQFSVERPDGSNFTLKIRSTKLEDSAMYFCASSGTGAGETQYFGPGTRLLVL.

In nucleotides, the CDR3 is TGTGCCAGCAGTTTCTCGACAGCGAACACTGAAGCTTTCTTT. It specifies CASSFSTANTEAFF. The genes are TRBV6-6 and TRBJ1-1; possibly TRBD1 for D (5 bases). CDR3 size: 14 residues. V lost 4 bases, J lost 1 base, and 10 bases lay in between. Per the germline V gene, CDR1 is MNHNY and CDR2 is SVGAGI (reference sequence).

The J gene is TRBJ1-5, the V gene TRBV28; 7 nucleotides line up with TRBD1. This CDR3 is built from 15 residues. Germline V lookup: CDR1 MDHEN, CDR2 SYDVKM. The ends lost 6 bases at V and 3 bases at J; junction bases unmatched: 8. The CDR3 DNA sequence: TGTGCCAGCAGAACCCTCGACAGGGACAATCAGCCCCAGCATTTT. This gives the protein CASRTLDRDNQPQHF.

The chain uses TRBV5-6 and TRBJ1-5, with 8 bases matching TRBD1. This CDR3 is 15 amino acids long. V was pared by 4 bases and J by 4 bases, with 7 bases of the junction left unmatched. Germline V gene lookup returns CDR1 SGHDT and CDR2 YYEEEE. CDR3 residues: CASSRGTGPNQPQHF. As DNA, the CDR3 is TGTGCCAGCAGCAGAGGGACAGGACCAAATCAGCCCCAGCATTTT.

J is TRBJ2-3 and V is TRBV27; D may be TRBD1 (6 bases). The CDR3 is 15 amino acids. Deletions cut 6 bases from V and 2 bases from J, with 15 bases between. Germline V gene sequence: CDR1 MNHEY, CDR2 SMNVEV (reference sequence). The chain's CDR3 is CASSRGMSYTDTQYF. CDR3 bases: TGTGCCAGCAGCAGGGGAATGAGTTACACAGATACGCAGTATTTT.

The chain links TRBV18 to TRBJ1-1; the D gene is possibly TRBD1 (6 bases). The CDR3 has 17 residues. Deletions cut 4 bases from V and 3 bases from J, with 21 bases between. Germline V gene lookup returns CDR1 KGHSH and CDR2 LQKENI. Written as DNA, the CDR3 is TGTGCCAGCTCACAGGGTCGGGGACAAGATACCCACACTGAAGCTTTCTTT. It is translated as CASSQGRGQDTHTEAFF.